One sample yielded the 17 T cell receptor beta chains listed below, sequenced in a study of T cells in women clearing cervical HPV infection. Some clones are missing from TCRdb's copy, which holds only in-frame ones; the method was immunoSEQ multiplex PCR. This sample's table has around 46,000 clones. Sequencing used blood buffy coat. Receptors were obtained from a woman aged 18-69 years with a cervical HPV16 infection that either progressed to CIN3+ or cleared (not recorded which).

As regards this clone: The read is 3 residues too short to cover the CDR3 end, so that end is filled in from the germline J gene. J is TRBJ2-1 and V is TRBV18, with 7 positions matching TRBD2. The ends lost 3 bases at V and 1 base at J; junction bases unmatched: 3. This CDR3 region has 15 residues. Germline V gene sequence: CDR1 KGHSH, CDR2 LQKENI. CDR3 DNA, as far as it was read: TGTGCCAGCTCACCGGGCGGGGGTTCCTACAATGAG. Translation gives CASSPGGGSYNE. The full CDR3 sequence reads CASSPGGGSYNEQFF. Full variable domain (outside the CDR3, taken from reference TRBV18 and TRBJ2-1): NAGVMQNPRHLVRRRGQEARLRCSPMKGHSHVYWYRQLPEEGLKFMVYLQKENIIDESGMPKERFSAEFPKEGPSILRIQQVVRGDSAAYFCASSPGGGSYNEQFFGPGTRLTVL.

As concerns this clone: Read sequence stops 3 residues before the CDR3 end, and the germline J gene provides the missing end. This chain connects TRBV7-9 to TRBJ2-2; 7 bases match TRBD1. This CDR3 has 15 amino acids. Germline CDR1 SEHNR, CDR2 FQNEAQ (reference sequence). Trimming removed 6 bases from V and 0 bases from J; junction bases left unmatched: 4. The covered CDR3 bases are TGTGCCAGCAGACCCGGACAGGCGAACACCGGGGAG. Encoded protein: CASRPGQANTGE. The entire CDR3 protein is CASRPGQANTGELFF.

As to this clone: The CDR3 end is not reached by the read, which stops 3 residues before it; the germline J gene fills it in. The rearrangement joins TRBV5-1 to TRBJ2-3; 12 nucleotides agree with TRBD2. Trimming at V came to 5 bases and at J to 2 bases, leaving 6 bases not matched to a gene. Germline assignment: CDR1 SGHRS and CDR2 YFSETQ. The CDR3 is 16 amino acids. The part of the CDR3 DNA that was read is TGCGCCAGCAGACGACTAGCGGGAGAGACCACAGATACG. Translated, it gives CASRRLAGETTDT. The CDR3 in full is CASRRLAGETTDTQYF.

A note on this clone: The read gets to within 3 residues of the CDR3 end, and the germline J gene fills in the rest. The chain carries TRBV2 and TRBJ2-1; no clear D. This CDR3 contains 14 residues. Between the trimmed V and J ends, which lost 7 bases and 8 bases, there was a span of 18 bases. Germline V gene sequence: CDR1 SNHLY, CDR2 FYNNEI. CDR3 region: CASTRVGGNDEQFF. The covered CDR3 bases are TGTGCCAGCACCCGAGTTGGCGGAAACGATGAG.

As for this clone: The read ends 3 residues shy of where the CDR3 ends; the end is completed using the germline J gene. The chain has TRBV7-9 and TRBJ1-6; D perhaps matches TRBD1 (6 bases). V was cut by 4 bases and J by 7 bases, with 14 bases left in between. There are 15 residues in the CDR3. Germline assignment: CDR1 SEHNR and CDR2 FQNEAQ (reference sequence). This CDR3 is CASSSRGAGNSPLHF. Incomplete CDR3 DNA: TGTGCCAGCAGCTCCCGGGGGGCCGGGAATTCACCC. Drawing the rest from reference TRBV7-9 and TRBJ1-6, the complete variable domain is DTGVSQNPRHKITKRGQNVTFRCDPISEHNRLYWYRQTLGQGPEFLTYFQNEAQLEKSRLLSDRFSAERPKGSFSTLEIQRTEQGDSAMYLCASSSRGAGNSPLHFGNGTRLTVT.

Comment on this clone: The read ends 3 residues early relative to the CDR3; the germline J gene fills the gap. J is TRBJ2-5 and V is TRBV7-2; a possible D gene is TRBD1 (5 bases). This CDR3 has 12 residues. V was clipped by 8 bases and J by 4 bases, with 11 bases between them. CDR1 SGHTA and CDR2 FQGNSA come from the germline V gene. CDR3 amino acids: CASGWGPETQYF. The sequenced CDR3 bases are TGTGCCAGCGGATGGGGCCCAGAGACC.

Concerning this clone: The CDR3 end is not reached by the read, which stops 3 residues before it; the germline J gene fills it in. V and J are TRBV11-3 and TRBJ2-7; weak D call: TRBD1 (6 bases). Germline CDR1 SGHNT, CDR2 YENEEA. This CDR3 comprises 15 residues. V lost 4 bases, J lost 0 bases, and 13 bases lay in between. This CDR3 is CASSSSGQISYEQYF. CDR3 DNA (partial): TGTGCCAGCAGCTCTAGTGGACAGATCTCCTACGAG.

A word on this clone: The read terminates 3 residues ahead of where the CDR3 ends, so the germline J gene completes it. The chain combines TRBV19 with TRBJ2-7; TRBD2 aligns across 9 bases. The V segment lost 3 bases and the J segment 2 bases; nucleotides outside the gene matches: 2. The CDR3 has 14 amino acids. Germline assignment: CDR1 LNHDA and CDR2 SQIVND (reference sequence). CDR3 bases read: TGTGCCAGTAGTATCTTAGCGGGGGCCTACGAG. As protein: CASSILAGAYE. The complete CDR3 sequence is CASSILAGAYEQYF.

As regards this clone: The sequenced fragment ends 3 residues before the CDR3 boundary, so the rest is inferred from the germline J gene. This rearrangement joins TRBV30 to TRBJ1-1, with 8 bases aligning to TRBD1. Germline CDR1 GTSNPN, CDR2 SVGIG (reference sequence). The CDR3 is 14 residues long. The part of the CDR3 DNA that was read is TGTGCCTGGAGCCGTCGGCCGGACAGGGACGAA. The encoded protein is CAWSRRPDRDE. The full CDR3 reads CAWSRRPDRDEAFF. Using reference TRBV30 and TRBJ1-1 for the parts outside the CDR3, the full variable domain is SQTIHQWPATLVQPVGSPLSLECTVEGTSNPNLYWYRQAAGRGLQLLFYSVGIGQISSEVPQNLSASRPQDRQFILSSKKLLLSDSGFYLCAWSRRPDRDEAFFGQGTRLTVV.

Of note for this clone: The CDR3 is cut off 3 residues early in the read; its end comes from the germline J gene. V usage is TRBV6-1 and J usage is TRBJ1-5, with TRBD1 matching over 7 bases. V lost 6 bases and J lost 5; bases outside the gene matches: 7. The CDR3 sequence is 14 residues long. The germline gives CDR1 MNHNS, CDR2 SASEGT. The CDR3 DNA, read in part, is TGTGCCAGCAGAGAACGACAGGGCTATCAGCCC. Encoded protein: CASRERQGYQP. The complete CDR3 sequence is CASRERQGYQPQHF.

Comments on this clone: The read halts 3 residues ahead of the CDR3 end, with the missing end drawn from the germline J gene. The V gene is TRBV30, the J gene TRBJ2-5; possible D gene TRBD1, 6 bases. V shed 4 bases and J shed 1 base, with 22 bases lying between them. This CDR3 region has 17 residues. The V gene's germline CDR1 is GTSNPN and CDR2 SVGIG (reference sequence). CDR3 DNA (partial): TGTGCCTGGAAGCCCAACAGGGTCTTGAGAATCCAAGAGACC. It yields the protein CAWKPNRVLRIQET. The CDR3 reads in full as CAWKPNRVLRIQETQYF.

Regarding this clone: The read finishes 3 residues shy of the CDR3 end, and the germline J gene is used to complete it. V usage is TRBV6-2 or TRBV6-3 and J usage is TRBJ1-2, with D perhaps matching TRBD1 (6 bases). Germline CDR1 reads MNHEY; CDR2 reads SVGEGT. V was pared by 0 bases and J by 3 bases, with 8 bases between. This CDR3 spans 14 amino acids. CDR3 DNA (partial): TGTGCCAGCAGTTACTCCCGACAGGACTATGGC. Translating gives CASSYSRQDYG. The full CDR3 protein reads CASSYSRQDYGYTF.

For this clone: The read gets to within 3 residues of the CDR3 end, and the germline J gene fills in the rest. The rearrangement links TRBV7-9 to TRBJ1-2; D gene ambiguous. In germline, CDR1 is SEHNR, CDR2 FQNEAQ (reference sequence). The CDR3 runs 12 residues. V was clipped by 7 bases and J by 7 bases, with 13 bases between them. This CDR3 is CASTVGFSGYTF. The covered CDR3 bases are TGTGCCAGCACCGTAGGGTTCTCTGGC.

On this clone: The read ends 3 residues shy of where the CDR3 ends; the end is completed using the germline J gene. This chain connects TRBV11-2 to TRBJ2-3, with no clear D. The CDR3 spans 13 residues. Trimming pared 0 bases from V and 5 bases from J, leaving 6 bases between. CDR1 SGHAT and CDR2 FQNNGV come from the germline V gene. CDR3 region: CASSLDFQDTQYF. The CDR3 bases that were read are TGTGCCAGCAGCTTAGATTTCCAAGATACG.

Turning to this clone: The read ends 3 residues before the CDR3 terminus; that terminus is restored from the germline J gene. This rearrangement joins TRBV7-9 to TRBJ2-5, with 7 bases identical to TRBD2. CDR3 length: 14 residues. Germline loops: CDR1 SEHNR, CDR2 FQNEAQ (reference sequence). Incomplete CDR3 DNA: TGTGCCAGCAGCTTGGGCGGGAGCTCAGATACC. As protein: CASSLGGSSDT. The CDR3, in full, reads CASSLGGSSDTQYF.

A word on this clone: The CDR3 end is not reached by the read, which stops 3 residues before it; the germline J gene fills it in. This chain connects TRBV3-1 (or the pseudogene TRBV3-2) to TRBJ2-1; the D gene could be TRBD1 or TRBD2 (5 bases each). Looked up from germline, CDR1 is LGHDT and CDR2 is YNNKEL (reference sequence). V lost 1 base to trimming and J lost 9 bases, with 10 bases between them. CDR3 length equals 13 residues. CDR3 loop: CASSQGKRGEQFF. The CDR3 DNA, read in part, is TGTGCCAGCAGCCAAGGGAAGAGGGGTGAG.

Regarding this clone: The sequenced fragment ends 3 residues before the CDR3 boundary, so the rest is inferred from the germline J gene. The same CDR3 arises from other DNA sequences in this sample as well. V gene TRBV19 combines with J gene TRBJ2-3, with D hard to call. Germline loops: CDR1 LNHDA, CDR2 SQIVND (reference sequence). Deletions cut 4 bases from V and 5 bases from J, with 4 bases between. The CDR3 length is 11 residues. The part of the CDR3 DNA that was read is TGTGCCAGTAGTACGGGAGATACG. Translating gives CASSTGDT. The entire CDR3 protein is CASSTGDTQYF.